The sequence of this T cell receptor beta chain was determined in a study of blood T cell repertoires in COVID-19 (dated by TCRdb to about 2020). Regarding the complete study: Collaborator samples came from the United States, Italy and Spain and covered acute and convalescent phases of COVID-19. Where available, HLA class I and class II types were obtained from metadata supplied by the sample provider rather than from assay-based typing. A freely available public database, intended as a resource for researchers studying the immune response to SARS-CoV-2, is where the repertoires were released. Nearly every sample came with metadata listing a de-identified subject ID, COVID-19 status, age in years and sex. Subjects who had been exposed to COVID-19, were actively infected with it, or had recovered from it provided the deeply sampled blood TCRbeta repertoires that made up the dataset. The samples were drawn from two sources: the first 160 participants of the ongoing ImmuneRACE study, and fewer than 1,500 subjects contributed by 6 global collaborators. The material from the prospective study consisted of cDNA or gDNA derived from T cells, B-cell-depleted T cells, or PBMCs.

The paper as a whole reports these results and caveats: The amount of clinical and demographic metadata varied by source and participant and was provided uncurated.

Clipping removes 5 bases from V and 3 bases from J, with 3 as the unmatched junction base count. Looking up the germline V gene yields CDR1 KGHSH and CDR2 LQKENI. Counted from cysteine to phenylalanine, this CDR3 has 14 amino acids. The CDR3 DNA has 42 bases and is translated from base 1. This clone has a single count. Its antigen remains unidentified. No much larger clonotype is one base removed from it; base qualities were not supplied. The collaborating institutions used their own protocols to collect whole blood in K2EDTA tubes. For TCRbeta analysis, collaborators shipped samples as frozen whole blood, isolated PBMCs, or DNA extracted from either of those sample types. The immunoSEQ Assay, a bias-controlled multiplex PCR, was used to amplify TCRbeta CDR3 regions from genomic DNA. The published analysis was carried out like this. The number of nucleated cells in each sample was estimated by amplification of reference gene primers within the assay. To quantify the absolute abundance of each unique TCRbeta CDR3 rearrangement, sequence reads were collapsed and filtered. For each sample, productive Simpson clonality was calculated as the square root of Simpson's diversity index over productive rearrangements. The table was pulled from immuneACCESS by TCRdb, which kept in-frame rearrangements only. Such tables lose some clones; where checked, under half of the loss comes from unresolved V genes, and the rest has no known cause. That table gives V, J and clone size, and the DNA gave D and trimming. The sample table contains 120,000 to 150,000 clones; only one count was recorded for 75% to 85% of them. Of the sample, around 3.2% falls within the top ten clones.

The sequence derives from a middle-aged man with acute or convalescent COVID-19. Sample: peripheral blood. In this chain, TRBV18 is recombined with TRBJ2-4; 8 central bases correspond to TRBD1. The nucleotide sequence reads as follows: TGTGCCAGCTCAATAGACAGGGGCAAAAACATTCAGTACTTC. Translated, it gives CASSIDRGKNIQYF.